One sample yielded the 28 T cell receptor beta chains listed below, sequenced in a study of blood T cells in healthy people across ages. Primers used in a second PCR of roughly 7 to 11 cycles were a sample-barcoded 5' primer and a J-beta primer mix. One entry per CDR3 protein results from TCRdb running MiXCR on the 5' RACE reads. The sample carries about 800,000 distinct CDR3 sequences, roughly 60% recorded once. Sequencing input: blood. Receptor source: a man aged 25 to 45 in good health.

This sequence joins TRBV5-6 and TRBJ2-6, with a possible D match to TRBD1 (6 bases). Germline V gene lookup returns CDR1 SGHDT and CDR2 YYEEEE. The length of the CDR3 is 12 residues. For the CDR3, the DNA is TGTGCTACAGGGACTGGGGCCAACGTCCTGACTTTC. This sequence encodes CATGTGANVLTF.

The chain is built from TRBV4-1 and TRBJ2-3; the match to TRBD2 covers 9 bases. This CDR3 has 17 amino acids. With 2 bases clipped from V and 4 bases from J, the junction kept 10 bases outside the gene matches. Germline V CDR1 and CDR2: MGHRA, YSYEKL. The CDR3 spells CASSQILAGSFADTQYF. DNA for the CDR3: TGCGCCAGCAGCCAAATTCTAGCGGGGAGCTTCGCAGATACGCAGTATTTT.

This rearrangement joins TRBV18 to TRBJ2-3; tentative D call: TRBD2 (6 bases). Trimming left V 3 bases short and J 7 bases short, with 14 bases between. CDR3 length: 14 amino acids. Looked up from germline, CDR1 is KGHSH and CDR2 is LQKENI. CDR3 bases: TGTGCCAGCTCACCTGCGACTAGTCCAAATACGCAGTATTTT. Translation: CASSPATSPNTQYF.

The chain uses TRBV6-2 or TRBV6-3 and TRBJ2-7; D unclear. Germline CDR1 and CDR2: MNHEY and SVGEGT. The CDR3 consists of 12 residues. V lost 5 bases and J lost 2, with 7 bases in between. Here the CDR3 DNA reads TGTGCCAGCAGTCAAACTCCCTACGAGCAGTACTTC. It yields the protein CASSQTPYEQYF.

V is TRBV6-5 and J is TRBJ1-1; unclear D gene. Germline assignment: CDR1 MNHEY and CDR2 SVGAGI. The CDR3 extends over 13 amino acids. The V gene lost 6 bases and the J gene lost 1 base, with 9 bases spanning the gap. In nucleotides, the CDR3 is TGTGCCAGCAGCCCTGCCCAGAACACTGAAGCTTTCTTT. Its protein is CASSPAQNTEAFF.

This clonotype was seen a few times. The rearrangement joins TRBV20-1 to TRBJ2-1; D is possibly TRBD2 (6 bases). This CDR3 comprises 11 residues. Trimming took off 3 bases at V and 8 bases at J, with 8 bases between the two ends. Germline values: CDR1 DFQATT, CDR2 SNEGSKA (reference sequence). In nucleotides, the CDR3 is TGCAGTGCTAGTGCGGGATATGAGCAGTTCTTC. Translation: CSASAGYEQFF.

The chain carries TRBV20-1 and TRBJ2-5; TRBD2 matches at 8 bases. Judging by the DNA end, TRBJ2-7 fits better; the J call may be wrong. The germline CDR1 and CDR2 sequences are DFQATT and SNEGSKA (reference sequence). CDR3 size: 15 residues. CDR3 nucleotide sequence: TGCAGTGCTAGAGGTCTATCAGCGGGAGATTACGAGCAGTACTTC. Residues: CSARGLSAGDYEQYF.

The CDR3 spells CSLRPAQNYGYTF. CDR3 DNA: TGCAGCCTAAGACCGGCCCAAAACTATGGCTACACCTTC. This rearrangement joins TRBV20-1 to TRBJ1-2; D is unresolved. The germline V gene encodes CDR1 DFQATT and CDR2 SNEGSKA (reference sequence). CDR3 length: 13 amino acids.

CDR3 sequence (DNA): TGCAGCGTTGATTCGGGAGGTAGCGGGATAATATGGTCCTACAATGAGCAGTTCTTC. Encoded protein: CSVDSGGSGIIWSYNEQFF. The chain recombines TRBV29-1 with TRBJ2-1; TRBD2 aligns across 8 bases. The CDR3 spans 19 residues. The V gene's germline CDR1 is SQVTM and CDR2 ANQGSEA. V was clipped by 3 bases and J by 1 base; unmatched bases: 17.

V and J are TRBV20-1 and TRBJ2-7; D assignment may be TRBD1 or TRBD2 (6 bases each). Germline-derived CDR1 and CDR2 are DFQATT and SNEGSKA (reference sequence). CDR3 length equals 15 residues. V lost 2 bases and J 0 bases, leaving 14 bases between the germline ends. CDR3 DNA sequence: TGCAGTGCTAGAAGGCGGGACACGAGCTCCTACGAGCAGTACTTC. Protein: CSARRRDTSSYEQYF.

This clonotype was recorded a few times. V is TRBV7-2 and J is TRBJ1-2, with TRBD1 identical over 8 bases. CDR3 length: 14 amino acids. Losses at the gene ends were 2 bases for V and 8 bases for J; bases not matched to a gene: 7. Germline CDR1 SGHTA, CDR2 FQGNSA. This CDR3 reads CASSLNQGAYGYTF. CDR3 DNA sequence: TGTGCCAGCAGCTTAAACCAGGGGGCTTACGGCTACACCTTC.

The J gene is TRBJ1-1, the V gene TRBV30; D is unresolved. With 5 bases removed from V and 1 base from J, the gap between germline ends came to 14 bases. The CDR3 covers 14 residues. Germline V CDR1 and CDR2: GTSNPN, SVGIG (reference sequence). CDR3 nucleotides: TGTGCCTGGGAGAGGGTTTTGGGGAACACTGAAGCTTTCTTT. The encoded protein is CAWERVLGNTEAFF.

The J gene is TRBJ2-1, the V gene TRBV12-3 or TRBV12-4, with 8 bases aligning to TRBD1. The CDR3 runs to 14 residues. The J segment lost 6 bases and the V segment lost 5 bases, leaving 6 bases of the junction unmatched. The CDR3 sequence: CASSGTGILNEQFF. CDR3 coding DNA: TGTGCCAGCAGTGGGACAGGTATACTCAATGAGCAGTTCTTC.

The gene calls are TRBV29-1 and TRBJ2-5; 12 nucleotides line up with TRBD1. After removal of 6 bases from V and 4 bases from J, the junction contained 6 bases not matched to a gene. The germline V gene encodes CDR1 SQVTM and CDR2 ANQGSEA. This CDR3 has 14 amino acids. The CDR3 loop is CSVTGTGGGETQYF. CDR3 sequence (DNA): TGCAGCGTGACCGGGACAGGGGGCGGAGAGACCCAGTACTTC. The variable domain in full, with the rest retrieved from reference TRBV29-1 and TRBJ2-5, is SAVISQKPSRDICQRGTSLTIQCQVDSQVTMMFWYRQQPGQSLTLIATANQGSEATYESGFVIDKFPISRPNLTFSTLTVSNMSPEDSSIYLCSVTGTGGGETQYFGPGTRLLVL.

This clonotype showed up just a few times. The rearrangement uses TRBV3-1 and TRBJ2-7; no reliable D call. Germline V gene data show CDR1 as LGHDT and CDR2 as YNNKEL (reference sequence). The CDR3 covers 10 residues. The CDR3 protein is CARSSYEQYF. Written as DNA, the CDR3 is TGTGCGAGGAGCTCCTACGAGCAGTACTTC.

The chain is built from TRBV7-2 and TRBJ2-3; no clear D gene. V lost 4 bases to trimming and J lost 3 bases, with 8 bases between them. CDR3 length equals 13 residues. Germline CDR1 reads SGHTA; CDR2 reads FQGNSA. The CDR3 loop is CASSYRVTDTQYF. The CDR3 bases are TGTGCCAGCAGCTACCGAGTGACAGATACGCAGTATTTT.

The count of this clonotype is one. This sequence joins TRBV29-1 and TRBJ2-1; possible D gene TRBD1, 6 bases. CDR3 length: 14 amino acids. Germline assignment: CDR1 SQVTM and CDR2 ANQGSEA. V gave up 7 bases and J gave up 5 bases, with 18 bases separating them. CDR3 sequence reads: CSALREPGDNEQFF. CDR3 nucleotides: TGCAGCGCGTTAAGGGAACCAGGGGACAATGAGCAGTTCTTC.

This clonotype has more than one count but fewer than ten. The chain links TRBV4-1 to TRBJ2-1, with D possibly being TRBD2 (5 bases). The CDR3 covers 13 residues. Germline CDR1 and CDR2: MGHRA and YSYEKL. With 3 bases removed from V and 12 bases from J, the gap between germline ends came to 15 bases. The CDR3 sequence is CASSQSAEAGQFF. The CDR3 region has the DNA TGCGCCAGCAGCCAGTCCGCAGAGGCGGGGCAGTTCTTC.

The genes are TRBV29-1 and TRBJ2-7; 11 nucleotides agree with TRBD2. CDR1 SQVTM and CDR2 ANQGSEA come from the germline V gene. The V and J ends lost 6 bases and 0 bases, in that order; junction bases with no gene match: 4. The CDR3 has 14 amino acids. The CDR3 sequence is CSVYGLAGSYEQYF. The CDR3 coding sequence is TGCAGCGTATACGGACTAGCGGGCTCCTACGAGCAGTACTTC.

This clonotype appeared once. The rearrangement links TRBV3-1 to TRBJ1-2; 9 bases match TRBD1. V was clipped by 0 bases and J by 8 bases; unmatched bases: 4. This CDR3 is 14 amino acids long. Germline CDR1 reads LGHDT; CDR2 reads YNNKEL (reference sequence). CDR3 protein: CASSQDLGQGGYTF. The DNA of the CDR3 is TGTGCCAGCAGCCAAGATTTGGGACAGGGAGGCTACACCTTC.

The chain couples TRBV7-2 to TRBJ2-7; TRBD1 matches 7 bases. V shed 4 bases and J 2 bases; nucleotides not matched to a gene: 8. Germline V CDR1 and CDR2: SGHTA, FQGNSA. The CDR3 has 15 residues. The CDR3 nucleotides read TGTGCCAGCAGCTGGGCCCGGGACAGCACCTACGAGCAGTACTTC. Translated: CASSWARDSTYEQYF.

The rearrangement uses TRBV3-1 and TRBJ1-6, with no clear D. The V end was cut by 0 bases, the J end by 6 bases, with 6 bases between. The CDR3 is 14 amino acids. From germline, CDR1 is LGHDT and CDR2 YNNKEL (reference sequence). DNA for the CDR3: TGTGCCAGCAGCCAAGAACGGTTTAATTCACCCCTCCACTTT. As protein: CASSQERFNSPLHF.

V usage is TRBV20-1 and J usage is TRBJ2-7; 10 bases match TRBD2. The CDR3 runs 15 residues. The V gene end was trimmed by 1 base and the J gene end by 2 bases; junction bases not matched to a gene: 5. Germline lookup yields CDR1 DFQATT and CDR2 SNEGSKA (reference sequence). For the CDR3, the DNA is TGCAGTGCTAGAGCGATAACTAGCGGGGCCTACGAGCAGTACTTC. Protein sequence: CSARAITSGAYEQYF.

This clonotype turned up a few times. The chain recombines TRBV18 with TRBJ2-1; D unclear. The germline CDR1 and CDR2 sequences are KGHSH and LQKENI. The CDR3 loop spans 14 amino acids. V lost 5 bases and J 6 bases, leaving 14 bases between the germline ends. CDR3 nucleotide sequence: TGTGCCAGCTCATCTCTTAGTGGGCCCAATGAGCAGTTCTTC. It encodes CASSSLSGPNEQFF.

The rearrangement uses TRBV7-2 and TRBJ2-3, with TRBD1 matching 7 bases. CDR1 and CDR2 (germline): SGHTA, FQGNSA. The J segment lost 3 bases and the V segment lost 2 bases, leaving 5 bases of the junction unmatched. This CDR3 is built from 15 residues. This CDR3 reads CASSLQQGTTDTQYF. CDR3 coding DNA: TGTGCCAGCAGCTTACAACAGGGGACGACAGATACGCAGTATTTT.

This clonotype was observed a few times. The chain joins TRBV6-2 or TRBV6-3 to TRBJ2-5; no firm D call. The CDR3 is 12 amino acids. The V and J ends lost 0 bases and 5 bases respectively, with 4 bases between them. Germline V CDR1 and CDR2: MNHEY, SVGEGT. The CDR3 spells CASSYSYETQYF. For the CDR3, the DNA is TGTGCCAGCAGTTACTCTTATGAGACCCAGTACTTC.

This clonotype was picked up a small number of times. This chain uses TRBV29-1 with TRBJ2-5, with D hard to call. Germline-derived CDR1 and CDR2 are SQVTM and ANQGSEA. This CDR3 has 14 residues. Trimming left V 4 bases short and J 2 bases short, with 14 bases between. CDR3 amino acids: CSVVETADQETQYF. The CDR3 DNA reads as TGCAGCGTTGTTGAGACGGCAGATCAAGAGACCCAGTACTTC.

The CDR3: CASSGTPSGGYNEQFF. The DNA for the CDR3 is TGCGCCAGCAGTGGGACCCCGAGCGGGGGGTACAATGAGCAGTTCTTC. This rearrangement joins TRBV10-1 to TRBJ2-1, with 9 bases matching TRBD2. CDR1 and CDR2 from the germline V gene are WNHNN and SYGVQD (reference sequence). The CDR3 is made up of 16 amino acids. V was pared by 4 bases and J by 4 bases, with 8 bases of the junction left unmatched.